This T cell receptor (beta chain) was profiled in a study of CXCR3-negative and CXCR3-positive naive CD8 T cells. Overall study findings and caveats: More hydrophobic TRB CDR3s occurred in CXCR3-positive than in CXCR3-negative naive cells.

The germline V gene has CDR1 SGHAT and CDR2 FQNNGV. CDR3 size: 12 residues. With respect to this clonotype: What it binds is not known.

cDNA libraries for TRB were generated by 5' RACE incorporating UMI labels. Following a re-call of the 5' RACE reads, TCRdb has one entry per CDR3 protein and lacks DNA. The repertoire table contains 100,000 or so distinct CDR3 sequences. This TCR derives from a human donor in good health. Some clones in this sample may be carry-over from other donors' samples. The chain recombines TRBV11-2 with TRBJ2-5; TCRdb lists TRBD1, though no DNA is available to test this call. The specimen was naive CXCR3+ CD8+ T cells from blood. Subset indicated: CD45RO-CCR7+CD27+CD95- naive CD8+ T cells expressing CXCR3 (TNR3+). The CDR3 is CASSWDGETQYF.